Presented here are 19 T cell receptor beta chains from one specimen sequenced in a study of cytomegalovirus exposure and HLA in healthy donors. The PCR used 60 Vbeta and 13 Jbeta primers. The protocol was immunoSEQ multiplex PCR, while the TCRdb copy is restricted to in-frame clones and leaves out a portion. The table includes 150,000 to 200,000 clones, 82% detected once. Sequencing was carried out using PBMCs. These receptors all come from a male donor in good health and CMV-seronegative.

This sequence joins TRBV10-3 and TRBJ2-5, with 13 bases identical to TRBD2. The CDR3 is made up of 17 amino acids. Unmatched junction bases numbered 11, after V lost 4 bases and J lost 6 bases. Germline V gene lookup returns CDR1 ENHRY and CDR2 SYGVKD. CDR3 sequence: CAISGWTSGGPGKTQYF. In nucleotides, the CDR3 is TGTGCCATCAGTGGTTGGACTAGCGGGGGCCCTGGAAAGACCCAGTACTTC.

The gene calls are TRBV7-2 and TRBJ2-7, with D possibly matching TRBD1 (5 bases). This CDR3 region has 13 residues. Looked up from germline, CDR1 is SGHTA and CDR2 is FQGNSA. Trimming cost V 3 bases and J 1 base, with 7 bases left between them. The CDR3 nucleotides read TGTGCCAGCAGCTTCCAGGGATCCTACGAGCAGTACTTC. It encodes CASSFQGSYEQYF. The complete variable domain, with remaining parts taken from reference TRBV7-2 and TRBJ2-7, reads GAGVSQSPSNKVTEKGKDVELRCDPISGHTALYWYRQSLGQGLEFLIYFQGNSAPDKSGLPSDRFSAERTGGSVSTLTIQRTQQEDSAVYLCASSFQGSYEQYFGPGTRLTVT.

The J gene is TRBJ1-5, the V gene TRBV7-8, with 8 bases identical to TRBD1. The germline CDR1 and CDR2 sequences are SGHVS and FQNEAQ. The length of the CDR3 is 15 residues. Unmatched junction bases numbered 8, after V lost 4 bases and J lost 6 bases. This CDR3 reads CASSYPGQATQPQHF. The DNA for the CDR3 is TGTGCCAGCAGCTATCCGGGACAGGCAACTCAGCCCCAGCATTTT.

The chain links TRBV4-3 to TRBJ2-2, with a possible D match to TRBD1 (6 bases). The CDR3 has 13 residues. Germline V CDR1 and CDR2: LGHNA, YSLEER. Trimming pared 2 bases from V and 11 bases from J, leaving 12 bases between. CDR3 sequence reads: CASSQIGGPELFF. The CDR3 DNA follows: TGCGCCAGCAGCCAAATTGGGGGCCCAGAGCTGTTTTTT.

This clone was observed a few times. This chain uses TRBV11-2 with TRBJ1-1; no reliable D call. The CDR3 contains 15 residues. The V and J ends lost 2 bases and 1 base respectively, with 11 bases between them. Germline-derived CDR1 and CDR2 are SGHAT and FQNNGV. CDR3 DNA sequence: TGTGCCAGCAGCTTATTCGTACAGAAGAACACTGAAGCTTTCTTT. This sequence encodes CASSLFVQKNTEAFF.

The CDR3 is CASSLTPGLAGTNEQFF. The CDR3, as DNA: TGTGCCAGCAGCTTGACCCCGGGACTAGCGGGAACCAATGAGCAGTTCTTC. The rearrangement uses TRBV7-2 and TRBJ2-1; 13 nucleotides agree with TRBD2. CDR3 length: 17 residues. The J segment lost 6 bases and the V segment lost 3 bases, leaving 8 bases of the junction unmatched. Germline CDR1 reads SGHTA; CDR2 reads FQGNSA.

The V and J genes are TRBV6-1 and TRBJ2-1, with 9 bases that match TRBD1. The CDR3 length is 15 residues. The junction had 8 bases not matched to a gene; V was cut back by 5 bases and J by 6 bases. Germline V lookup: CDR1 MNHNS, CDR2 SASEGT. CDR3 loop: CASSQGQGWSNEQFF. The CDR3 DNA reads TGTGCCAGCAGTCAAGGACAGGGGTGGAGCAATGAGCAGTTCTTC.

Remarks on this clone: The junction departs from the called germline gene at one end, perhaps through a read error. V is TRBV7-9 and J is TRBJ1-6; D is perhaps TRBD1 (6 bases). Germline CDR1 reads SEHNR; CDR2 reads FQNEAQ (reference sequence). This CDR3 region has 15 residues. CDR3 in DNA: TGTTCCAGCAGCTTAGAACAGGGCAACGATTCACCCCTCCACTTT. This translates into CSSSLEQGNDSPLHF.

J is TRBJ1-4 and V is TRBV5-1, with no clear D. This CDR3 spans 12 amino acids. CDR1 SGHRS and CDR2 YFSETQ come from the germline V gene. V was trimmed by 4 bases and J by 6 bases, leaving 7 bases between them. The CDR3: CASSGADEKLFF. CDR3 DNA sequence: TGCGCCAGCAGCGGCGCGGATGAAAAACTGTTTTTT.

V is TRBV11-2 and J is TRBJ2-3; 14 nucleotides line up with TRBD2. The germline CDR1 and CDR2 sequences are SGHAT and FQNNGV. V trimming: 1 base; J trimming: 11 bases; junction bases outside the gene matches: 8. This CDR3 has 16 amino acids. The CDR3 spells CASSLVGLAGGVLQYF. The CDR3 DNA reads as TGTGCCAGCAGCTTAGTTGGACTAGCGGGGGGTGTTCTGCAGTATTTT. Combining the CDR3 with reference TRBV11-2 and TRBJ2-3 gives the whole variable domain EAGVAQSPRYKIIEKRQSVAFWCNPISGHATLYWYQQILGQGPKLLIQFQNNGVVDDSQLPKDRFSAERLKGVDSTLKIQPAKLEDSAVYLCASSLVGLAGGVLQYFGPGTRLTVL.

The V and J genes are TRBV27 and TRBJ2-5; 8 bases fit TRBD1. TRBJ2-7 explains the end of the DNA better; the J call may be wrong. CDR1 and CDR2 (germline): MNHEY, SMNVEV (reference sequence). CDR3 length: 14 residues. CDR3 sequence (DNA): TGTGCCAGCAGTCCACAGGGGGGCAGGAACGAGCAGTACTTC. It specifies CASSPQGGRNEQYF.

The chain links TRBV7-9 to TRBJ2-7, with 9 bases fitting TRBD1. The V segment lost 5 bases and the J segment 5 bases; nucleotides outside the gene matches: 10. The CDR3 is 15 amino acids. The germline gives CDR1 SEHNR, CDR2 FQNEAQ (reference sequence). CDR3 coding DNA: TGTGCCAGCAGCCCGAAGGACAGGGGATACCACGAGCAGTACTTC. Amino acids: CASSPKDRGYHEQYF.

This chain connects TRBV2 to TRBJ1-6; D gene uncertain. This CDR3 has 15 amino acids. The germline gives CDR1 SNHLY, CDR2 FYNNEI. With 8 bases removed from V and 5 bases from J, the gap between germline ends came to 16 bases. The CDR3 DNA reads TGTGCCAGCTATGACGCACAGACGAATAATTCACCCCTCCACTTT. Residues: CASYDAQTNNSPLHF.

The chain is built from TRBV7-9 and TRBJ2-7, with D tentatively TRBD2 (5 bases). Trimming stripped 2 bases from V and 5 bases from J, with 7 bases between. CDR1 and CDR2 from the germline V gene are SEHNR and FQNEAQ (reference sequence). CDR3 length equals 12 residues. CDR3 region: CASSLTGDEQYF. CDR3 DNA sequence: TGTGCCAGCAGCTTAACCGGGGACGAGCAGTACTTC.

This clone occurred a few times. The chain employs TRBV7-9 and TRBJ2-7; TRBD1 might be the D (5 bases). Trimming pared 3 bases from V and 2 bases from J, leaving 11 bases between. This CDR3 is built from 14 residues. Germline V CDR1 and CDR2: SEHNR, FQNEAQ (reference sequence). The CDR3 sequence is CASSLGRIPYEQYF. The CDR3 nucleotides are TGTGCCAGCAGCTTGGGGCGCATCCCCTACGAGCAGTACTTC.

The chain has TRBV30 and TRBJ2-7, with TRBD2 as a possible D gene (5 bases). The CDR3 spans 13 residues. Trimming pared 3 bases from V and 3 bases from J, leaving 12 bases between. Germline lookup yields CDR1 GTSNPN and CDR2 SVGIG (reference sequence). CDR3: CAWRRAKNYEQYF. The DNA for the CDR3 is TGTGCCTGGAGGCGGGCAAAAAACTACGAGCAGTACTTC.

The genes are TRBV7-3 and TRBJ2-3; 8 bases match TRBD1. Germline V gene data show CDR1 as SGHTA and CDR2 as FQGTGA. This CDR3 has 14 amino acids. With 5 bases clipped from V and 3 bases from J, the junction kept 4 bases outside the gene matches. CDR3 coding DNA: TGTGCCAGCAGCCCTACAGGGGGTACAGATACGCAGTATTTT. As protein: CASSPTGGTDTQYF.

The J gene is TRBJ2-1, the V gene TRBV19; 16 bases match TRBD2. V gave up 1 base and J gave up 5 bases; unmatched junction bases: 8. The CDR3 loop spans 19 amino acids. Germline values: CDR1 LNHDA, CDR2 SQIVND (reference sequence). CDR3 amino acids: CASSIASGLAGGPHNEQFF. CDR3 DNA sequence: TGTGCCAGTAGTATAGCCTCGGGACTAGCGGGAGGGCCCCACAATGAGCAGTTCTTC.

The J gene is TRBJ1-4, the V gene TRBV12-5, with TRBD1 matching over 10 bases. V shed 1 base and J 10 bases; nucleotides not matched to a gene: 6. Germline V gives CDR1 LGHNT, CDR2 FRNRAP. The CDR3 loop spans 15 amino acids. The CDR3: CASGLDPGQGIKLFF. The CDR3, as DNA: TGTGCTAGTGGTTTGGACCCGGGACAGGGGATAAAACTGTTTTTT.